The 30 T cell receptor beta chains below all came from one sample that was sequenced in a study of blood T cell repertoires in COVID-19. TCRdb's table, derived via immunoSEQ multiplex PCR, lists solely in-frame clones and lacks some. The table shows 25,000 to 35,000 clones, with 90% to 95% occurring only once. Sequenced material: peripheral blood. The receptors originated from a human donor in a cohort sampled during active COVID-19.

The genes are TRBV30 and TRBJ1-1; 7 nucleotides align to TRBD1. From germline, CDR1 is GTSNPN and CDR2 SVGIG (reference sequence). Unmatched junction bases numbered 1, after V lost 2 bases and J lost 4 bases. The CDR3 has 12 amino acids. CDR3 residues: CAWSPGGTEAFF. The CDR3 coding sequence is TGTGCCTGGAGTCCAGGGGGCACTGAAGCTTTCTTT.

CDR3 amino acids: CAWSRTEQGKLFF. The CDR3 DNA reads as TGTGCCTGGAGCCGGACCGAGCAGGGAAAACTGTTTTTT. J is TRBJ1-4 and V is TRBV30, with a weak D call TRBD1 (5 bases). The CDR3 is made up of 13 amino acids. V was clipped by 3 bases and J by 10 bases, with 15 bases between them. Germline V gives CDR1 GTSNPN, CDR2 SVGIG (reference sequence).

The chain links TRBV29-1 to TRBJ2-7; 9 positions agree with TRBD1. The germline V gene has CDR1 SQVTM and CDR2 ANQGSEA. V dropped 0 bases and J dropped 2; count of bases not matched to a gene: 5. The CDR3 runs to 15 residues. DNA of the CDR3: TGCAGCGTTGAAGACCCCGGGACAGGGACCTACGAGCAGTACTTC. This translates into CSVEDPGTGTYEQYF.

The V and J genes are TRBV3-1 (or the pseudogene TRBV3-2) and TRBJ1-2; D gene unclear. Germline CDR1 and CDR2: LGHDT and YNNKEL (reference sequence). The CDR3 covers 13 residues. The ends were cut back, 3 bases at V and 4 bases at J, with 9 bases in the middle. The CDR3, as DNA: TGTGCCAGCAGCCACACAAACATCTATGGCTACACCTTC. Amino acids: CASSHTNIYGYTF.

The V call is TRBV14, the J call TRBJ1-2; no definite D call. Germline V CDR1 and CDR2: SGHDN, FVKESK. The V and J ends lost 1 base and 2 bases respectively, with 17 bases between them. CDR3 length: 17 residues. In DNA form, the CDR3 reads TGTGCCAGCAGCCAAGCCCTCCCTGGCCCTAGCAACTATGGCTACACCTTC. Translation: CASSQALPGPSNYGYTF.

This chain uses TRBV4-1 with TRBJ1-2; D gene unclear. CDR3 length equals 14 residues. Trimming shortened V by 7 bases and J by 10 bases, and 22 bases separated the two germline ends. Germline V gene data show CDR1 as MGHRA and CDR2 as YSYEKL. The CDR3 region has the DNA TGCGCCAGCACCCCCCGGGGTGAAGGTTTCAACTACACCTTC. As protein: CASTPRGEGFNYTF.

The rearrangement uses TRBV19 and TRBJ2-3; D gene uncertain. The V gene lost 2 bases and the J gene lost 2 bases, with 8 bases spanning the gap. Per germline, CDR1 LNHDA and CDR2 SQIVND (reference sequence). The CDR3 contains 14 residues. DNA of the CDR3: TGTGCCAGTAGTATAAGCAGGATCACAGATACGCAGTATTTT. This gives the protein CASSISRITDTQYF.

The table lists this clone with a few counts. The chain links TRBV12-3 or TRBV12-4 to TRBJ2-1; D perhaps matches TRBD1 (6 bases). The ends were cut back, 6 bases at V and 5 bases at J, with 8 bases in the middle. The CDR3 contains 12 residues. CDR3 region: CASRNRDNEQFF. CDR3 DNA: TGTGCCAGCAGGAACAGGGACAATGAGCAGTTCTTC.

V gene TRBV27 combines with J gene TRBJ2-2, with 8 positions matching TRBD2. This CDR3 is 16 amino acids long. Per germline, CDR1 MNHEY and CDR2 SMNVEV (reference sequence). V shed 2 bases and J 3 bases; nucleotides not matched to a gene: 5. The CDR3 nucleotides read TGTGCCAGCAGTTTACCAGGGACTAGAGACACCGGGGAGCTGTTTTTT. Its translation is CASSLPGTRDTGELFF.

This chain uses TRBV6-4 with TRBJ2-5, with 8 bases that match TRBD1. V trimming: 6 bases; J trimming: 7 bases; junction bases outside the gene matches: 10. CDR3 length equals 14 residues. The germline CDR1 and CDR2 sequences are MRHNA and SNTAGT. This CDR3 is CASSRTGNYATQYF. CDR3 in DNA: TGTGCCAGCAGCCGGACAGGGAACTATGCGACCCAGTACTTC.

The chain links TRBV12-3 or TRBV12-4 to TRBJ2-7; D not resolved. Trimming took 7 bases from V and 0 from J, leaving 10 bases between them. This CDR3 region has 13 residues. The DNA for the CDR3 is TGTGCCAGCACCCTTGGCAGCTCCTACGAGCAGTACTTC. Translating gives CASTLGSSYEQYF.

The count of this clone is one. The chain has TRBV11-2 and TRBJ1-1, with 8 bases matching TRBD1. This CDR3 is built from 14 residues. CDR1 is SGHAT, CDR2 FQNNGV, per germline. The trim removed 6 bases at V and 1 base at J, leaving 4 bases unmatched. CDR3 in amino acids: CASRTGDSNTEAFF. In DNA, the CDR3 is TGTGCCAGCAGGACAGGGGATTCGAACACTGAAGCTTTCTTT.

The V and J genes are TRBV5-6 and TRBJ2-2, with D perhaps matching TRBD1 (7 bases). There are 16 residues in the CDR3. Germline CDR1 is SGHDT and CDR2 is YYEEEE. V was clipped by 4 bases and J by 3 bases, with 16 bases between them. CDR3 DNA sequence: TGTGCCAGCAGCGTGCAGGGGGGTACTTACACCGGGGAGCTGTTTTTT. It codes for CASSVQGGTYTGELFF.

The chain carries TRBV7-2 and TRBJ1-1, with D tentatively TRBD1 (5 bases). This CDR3 contains 15 residues. Germline-derived CDR1 and CDR2 are SGHTA and FQGNSA. V lost 1 base to trimming and J lost 5 bases, with 14 bases between them. The CDR3 is CASSLETAGRTEAFF. DNA for the CDR3: TGTGCCAGCAGCTTAGAGACAGCCGGGAGGACTGAAGCTTTCTTT.

This chain uses TRBV6-5 with TRBJ2-1, with D possibly TRBD2 on 5 matching bases. The length of the CDR3 is 14 residues. The V end lost 3 bases, the J end lost 5 bases, and 11 bases lay between the germline ends. The germline CDR1 and CDR2 sequences are MNHEY and SVGAGI. The CDR3 nucleotides read TGTGCCAGCAGTTATAGGCTAGCCCACAATGAGCAGTTCTTC. Translation: CASSYRLAHNEQFF.

The chain uses TRBV4-1 and TRBJ1-1; D uncertain. V lost 1 base to trimming and J lost 0 bases, with 15 bases between them. Germline V gene sequence: CDR1 MGHRA, CDR2 YSYEKL. The CDR3 covers 17 residues. CDR3 DNA sequence: TGCGCCAGCAGCCAAGTTGTCGGGTCCTACATGAACACTGAAGCTTTCTTT. Residues: CASSQVVGSYMNTEAFF.

This clone has a single count. V is TRBV14 and J is TRBJ2-1, with 10 nucleotides matching TRBD2. With V trimmed by 3 bases and J by 6 bases, 8 bases remained unmatched. Germline CDR1 SGHDN, CDR2 FVKESK. The CDR3 sequence is 16 residues long. The CDR3 sequence: CASSHAPGTSANEQFF. CDR3 sequence (DNA): TGTGCCAGCAGCCACGCACCCGGGACTAGCGCCAATGAGCAGTTCTTC.

The V call is TRBV5-1, the J call TRBJ2-3; D is uncertain. Trimming removed 4 bases at V and 5 bases at J, with 8 bases between. The CDR3 extends over 12 amino acids. Germline-derived CDR1 and CDR2 are SGHRS and YFSETQ. CDR3 residues: CASSPLGDTQYF. CDR3 in DNA: TGCGCCAGCAGCCCCCTCGGAGATACGCAGTATTTT.

Only one count was recorded for this clone. The genes are TRBV7-8 and TRBJ1-5; 7 bases line up with TRBD1. The CDR3 is made up of 17 amino acids. Per germline, CDR1 SGHVS and CDR2 FQNEAQ. V trimming: 1 base; J trimming: 7 bases; junction bases outside the gene matches: 13. The DNA of the CDR3 is TGTGCCAGCAGCTTAGACTTTGGGACAGCGGCTTTGCAGCCCCAGCATTTT. Translated, it gives CASSLDFGTAALQPQHF.

The V and J genes are TRBV5-4 and TRBJ2-3; 15 nucleotides match TRBD2. The germline V gene has CDR1 SGHNT and CDR2 YYREEE (reference sequence). V trimming: 4 bases; J trimming: 5 bases; junction bases outside the gene matches: 5. CDR3 length: 16 residues. The CDR3: CASSRGLAGGVDTQYF. CDR3 bases: TGTGCCAGCAGCCGGGGACTAGCGGGAGGAGTAGATACGCAGTATTTT.

This clone was observed a handful of times. V gene TRBV15 combines with J gene TRBJ1-5; D is unclear. The CDR3 consists of 16 residues. V lost 1 base and J 4 bases, leaving 14 bases between the germline ends. Looked up from germline, CDR1 is LNHNV and CDR2 is YYDKDF (reference sequence). The CDR3 sequence is CATSRVPSGRNQPQHF. The DNA of the CDR3 is TGTGCCACCAGCAGAGTTCCTTCGGGTCGGAATCAGCCCCAGCATTTT.

V usage is TRBV7-6 and J usage is TRBJ2-1; TRBD2 matches 7 bases. The CDR3 totals 15 residues. Germline V gene sequence: CDR1 SGHVS, CDR2 FNYEAQ. Unmatched junction bases numbered 12, after V lost 5 bases and J lost 8 bases. CDR3 coding DNA: TGTGCCAGCAGCCCCGAGGGACTACCTAGGGATGAGCAGTTCTTC. It codes for CASSPEGLPRDEQFF.

The chain uses TRBV10-3 and TRBJ1-5, with D maybe TRBD1 (6 bases). The CDR3 sequence is 15 residues long. Germline loops: CDR1 ENHRY, CDR2 SYGVKD. V was trimmed by 5 bases and J by 0 bases, leaving 11 bases between them. The CDR3 reads CAISRDKYSNQPQHF. The CDR3 nucleotides read TGTGCCATCAGTAGGGACAAGTATAGCAATCAGCCCCAGCATTTT.

The rearrangement joins TRBV30 to TRBJ1-5; TRBD1 agrees at 9 bases. V gave up 3 bases and J gave up 4 bases; unmatched junction bases: 7. Germline V lookup: CDR1 GTSNPN, CDR2 SVGIG (reference sequence). The CDR3 is 15 amino acids. In DNA, the CDR3 is TGTGCCTGGAGCGCGGGACAGGGAGTTAATCAGCCCCAGCATTTT. It specifies CAWSAGQGVNQPQHF. The full variable domain, completed using reference TRBV30 and TRBJ1-5, is SQTIHQWPATLVQPVGSPLSLECTVEGTSNPNLYWYRQAAGRGLQLLFYSVGIGQISSEVPQNLSASRPQDRQFILSSKKLLLSDSGFYLCAWSAGQGVNQPQHFGDGTRLSIL.

This sequence joins TRBV18 and TRBJ1-4; D gene ambiguous. Germline V gene sequence: CDR1 KGHSH, CDR2 LQKENI. V lost 4 bases, J lost 4 bases, and 13 bases lay in between. This CDR3 region has 15 residues. This chain's CDR3 is CASSLKGGYNEKLFF. CDR3 bases: TGTGCCAGCTCACTTAAAGGCGGCTATAATGAAAAACTGTTTTTT.

The gene calls are TRBV28 and TRBJ2-1; 11 positions match TRBD2. V lost 1 base, J lost 4 bases, and 12 bases stayed unmatched. Germline V CDR1 and CDR2: MDHEN, SYDVKM. The CDR3 consists of 19 residues. This CDR3 reads CASSLYRIVASGRYNEQFF. CDR3 bases: TGTGCCAGCAGTTTATACAGGATTGTGGCTAGCGGGAGGTACAATGAGCAGTTCTTC.

In its sample, this clone was seen once. The V and J genes are TRBV3-1 (or the pseudogene TRBV3-2) and TRBJ2-2, with a weak D call TRBD2 (5 bases). V lost 4 bases and J 7 bases, leaving 13 bases between the germline ends. The CDR3 sequence is 14 residues long. Germline V gene lookup returns CDR1 LGHDT and CDR2 YNNKEL (reference sequence). The CDR3 loop reads CASSRFTGVGELFF. The CDR3 DNA reads TGTGCCAGCAGCCGGTTCACCGGGGTCGGGGAGCTGTTTTTT.

The chain uses TRBV13 and TRBJ2-1, with a weak D call TRBD2 (6 bases). Germline lookup yields CDR1 PRHDT and CDR2 FYEKMQ (reference sequence). V was trimmed by 5 bases and J by 4 bases, leaving 15 bases between them. The CDR3 has 15 amino acids. CDR3 amino acids: CASSPLEGRYNEQFF. The CDR3 region has the DNA TGTGCCAGCAGCCCCCTGGAGGGAAGATACAATGAGCAGTTCTTC. Based on the CDR3 plus reference TRBV13 and TRBJ2-1, the full variable domain is AAGVIQSPRHLIKEKRETATLKCYPIPRHDTVYWYQQGPGQDPQFLISFYEKMQSDKGSIPDRFSAQQFSDYHSELNMSSLELGDSALYFCASSPLEGRYNEQFFGPGTRLTVL.

The chain recombines TRBV12-3 or TRBV12-4 with TRBJ1-1; D ambiguous. The CDR3 is made up of 12 amino acids. Trimming left V 3 bases short and J 8 bases short, with 10 bases between. As DNA, the CDR3 is TGTGCCAGCAGTTTTAGCGCCCGAGAAGCTTTCTTT. Translated, it gives CASSFSAREAFF.

V usage is TRBV5-5 and J usage is TRBJ1-1; 8 nucleotides match TRBD1. The V gene end was trimmed by 4 bases and the J gene end by 10 bases; junction bases not matched to a gene: 6. Germline CDR1 is SGHKS and CDR2 is YYEKEE (reference sequence). This CDR3 is built from 12 residues. CDR3 loop: CASSRSDRAAFF. CDR3 DNA: TGTGCCAGCAGCCGTTCGGACAGGGCAGCTTTCTTT.